A single sample gave rise to the 21 T cell receptor beta chains below, sequenced in a study of breast tumors, draining lymph nodes, adjacent tissues. Axillary draining lymph nodes of breast cancer patients supplied the node samples. TCRdb analysed the multiplex PCR reads with MiXCR anew, one entry per CDR3 protein. The data hold more than 200,000 distinct CDR3 sequences, with about a third observed a single time. The source material was axillary lymph node tissue. The receptor set was obtained from a female donor with breast cancer. Some clones in this sample may be carry-over from other donors' samples.

V is TRBV19 and J is TRBJ1-5; 8 nucleotides agree with TRBD1. Germline V lookup: CDR1 LNHDA, CDR2 SQIVND (reference sequence). The CDR3 has 15 residues. The V segment lost 3 bases and the J segment 2 bases; nucleotides outside the gene matches: 3. For the CDR3, the DNA is TGTGCCAGTAGTATTACAGGGGGGCGCAATCAGCCCCAGCATTTT. Protein product: CASSITGGRNQPQHF.

This clonotype was picked up one time. The V gene is TRBV12-3 or TRBV12-4, the J gene TRBJ1-2; the D gene is possibly TRBD1 (5 bases). The CDR3 has 13 amino acids. V gave up 3 bases and J gave up 5 bases, with 10 bases separating them. The CDR3, as DNA: TGTGCCAGCAGTTTCGGGGCGCGTTATGGCTACACCTTC. Protein: CASSFGARYGYTF.

In this sample, this clonotype turned up many times. The chain joins TRBV6-5 to TRBJ1-2, with 8 bases matching TRBD1. The CDR3 length is 12 residues. V lost 10 bases, J lost 4 bases, and 5 bases stayed unmatched. The germline gives CDR1 MNHEY, CDR2 SVGAGI. The CDR3 DNA reads as TGTGCCACCAGGACAGGGAGCTATGGCTACACCTTC. Translated, it gives CATRTGSYGYTF.

Comments on this clonotype: Because it lacks the conserved phenylalanine or tryptophan at the end, this CDR3 is likely a read error. The limits of the CDR3 on the DNA are not certain, so only TCRdb's listed CDR3 is given. The chain is built from TRBV2 and TRBJ2-5; the table's TRBD2 call for D was not verified on the DNA. The CDR3 spans 16 residues, counting both ends. Per germline, CDR1 SNHLY and CDR2 FYNNEI. The CDR3 loop reads CASSEVGTSGSRDPVL.

The chain employs TRBV10-3 and TRBJ1-5; D possibly corresponds to TRBD1 (6 bases). Per germline, CDR1 ENHRY and CDR2 SYGVKD. The CDR3 loop spans 13 amino acids. V lost 7 bases, J lost 3 bases, and 10 bases lay in between. Here the CDR3 DNA reads TGTGCCATCAAAGGGGGAAACAATCAGCCCCAGCATTTT. It encodes CAIKGGNNQPQHF.

J is TRBJ1-5 and V is TRBV7-9; D gene ambiguous. The CDR3 is 13 amino acids. Germline V gives CDR1 SEHNR, CDR2 FQNEAQ (reference sequence). Trimming shortened V by 2 bases and J by 10 bases, and 12 bases separated the two germline ends. The CDR3 is CASSLQLAGPQHF. The CDR3 nucleotides read TGTGCCAGCAGCTTACAACTAGCGGGTCCCCAGCATTTT.

This chain joins TRBV29-1 and TRBJ2-1; 9 nucleotides agree with TRBD2. After removal of 8 bases from V and 6 bases from J, the junction contained 5 bases not matched to a gene. Germline CDR1 and CDR2: SQVTM and ANQGSEA. The CDR3 has 12 residues. Written as DNA, the CDR3 is TGCAGCTTGGGCGGGAGGGCCAATGAGCAGTTCTTC. Encoded protein: CSLGGRANEQFF.

This clonotype was recorded at least ten times. The chain recombines TRBV19 with TRBJ1-2; D might be TRBD1 (6 bases). Trimming stripped 6 bases from V and 6 bases from J, with 14 bases between. This CDR3 spans 13 amino acids. Germline-derived CDR1 and CDR2 are LNHDA and SQIVND (reference sequence). For the CDR3, the DNA is TGTGCCAGTAGGCCAACAGGGTACGATGGCTACACCTTC. Translation: CASRPTGYDGYTF.

The sample holds many counts of this clonotype. This chain connects TRBV4-2 to TRBJ2-1, with D hard to call. The germline V and J ends were trimmed by 4 bases and 0 bases, with 16 bases remaining between them. This CDR3 region has 17 residues. Germline values: CDR1 LGHNA, CDR2 YNFKEQ. The CDR3 loop is CASSPPTQARSYNEQFF. For the CDR3, the DNA is TGTGCCAGCAGCCCCCCCACCCAGGCCCGCTCCTACAATGAGCAGTTCTTC.

There are a few counts of this clonotype. The chain links TRBV19 to TRBJ2-4, with D perhaps matching TRBD1 or TRBD2 (5 bases each). CDR3 length: 16 amino acids. Germline-derived CDR1 and CDR2 are LNHDA and SQIVND (reference sequence). V lost 1 base to trimming and J lost 4 bases, with 14 bases between them. DNA for the CDR3: TGTGCCAGTAGTATAGGGGGGAGAAGAGCAAAAAACATTCAGTACTTC. Encoded protein: CASSIGGRRAKNIQYF.

This clonotype came up many times. This rearrangement joins TRBV7-3 to TRBJ2-6; a possible D gene is TRBD2 (6 bases). Trimming stripped 4 bases from V and 0 bases from J, with 16 bases between. Germline CDR1 reads SGHTA; CDR2 reads FQGTGA. The length of the CDR3 is 18 residues. The CDR3 here is CASSSPGLTSSGANVLTF. Written as DNA, the CDR3 is TGTGCCAGCAGCTCTCCGGGACTTACAAGCTCTGGGGCCAACGTCCTGACTTTC. The full variable domain, rest sourced from reference TRBV7-3 and TRBJ2-6, is GAGVSQTPSNKVTEKGKYVELRCDPISGHTALYWYRQSLGQGPEFLIYFQGTGAADDSGLPNDRFFAVRPEGSVSTLKIQRTERGDSAVYLCASSSPGLTSSGANVLTFGAGSRLTVL.

There are many counts of this clonotype. This rearrangement joins TRBV25-1 to TRBJ2-6, with D possibly being TRBD1 (6 bases). The V end lost 7 bases, the J end lost 4 bases, and 8 bases lay between the germline ends. There are 13 residues in the CDR3. The germline gives CDR1 MGHDK, CDR2 SYGVNS. CDR3 sequence: CASTGAGANVLTF. CDR3 DNA: TGTGCCAGCACAGGGGCCGGGGCCAACGTCCTGACTTTC.

This clonotype was found many times. The V gene is TRBV5-1, the J gene TRBJ2-3, with unresolved D. The CDR3 is made up of 13 amino acids. V was pared by 0 bases and J by 3 bases, with 5 bases between. The V gene's germline CDR1 is SGHRS and CDR2 YFSETQ. CDR3 loop: CASSLAGTDTQYF. CDR3 nucleotides: TGCGCCAGCAGCTTGGCCGGGACAGATACGCAGTATTTT.

CDR3 sequence: CACEVDRDPEAFF. DNA of the CDR3: TGTGCCTGTGAAGTGGACAGGGATCCTGAAGCTTTCTTT. The chain combines TRBV30 with TRBJ1-1; TRBD1 matches 8 bases. The CDR3 loop spans 13 amino acids. Trimming cost V 6 bases and J 6 bases; bases outside gene matches: 9. The germline V gene has CDR1 GTSNPN and CDR2 SVGIG (reference sequence).

The chain combines TRBV4-3 with TRBJ2-7; the match to TRBD1 covers 9 bases. Germline CDR1 is LGHNA and CDR2 is YSLEER. The CDR3 consists of 15 residues. The junction had 12 bases not matched to a gene; V was cut back by 2 bases and J by 10 bases. CDR3: CASSQFGTGFYGQYF. In nucleotides, the CDR3 is TGCGCCAGCAGCCAATTCGGGACAGGGTTCTACGGACAGTACTTC.

As to this clonotype: This may come from a read error, since a much larger clone is one base off. For the CDR3, the DNA is TGTGCCAGCAGCCAAAGACGCTCTGGAAACACCATATATTTT. Translating gives CASSQRRSGNTIYF. The chain joins TRBV3-1 to TRBJ1-3; D not certain. The V end lost 2 bases, the J end lost 0 bases, and 5 bases lay between the germline ends. Germline CDR1 LGHDT, CDR2 YNNKEL (reference sequence). The CDR3 runs to 14 residues.

The chain joins TRBV20-1 to TRBJ1-1, with D maybe TRBD1 (5 bases). Trimming stripped 0 bases from V and 1 base from J, with 12 bases between. The CDR3 is made up of 15 amino acids. The germline V gene encodes CDR1 DFQATT and CDR2 SNEGSKA (reference sequence). The CDR3 protein is CSARDFGGGNTEAFF. The CDR3 DNA sequence: TGCAGTGCTAGAGATTTCGGGGGTGGGAACACTGAAGCTTTCTTT.

Concerning this clonotype: This likely comes from a read error, as the CDR3 has no conserved phenylalanine or tryptophan at its end. The V call is TRBV7-2, the J call TRBJ1-1, with D uncertain. CDR3 length: 16 amino acids. The V end was cut by 1 base, the J end by 4 bases, with 16 bases between. CDR1 SGHTA and CDR2 FQGNSA come from the germline V gene. CDR3 nucleotides: TGTGCCAGCAGCTTAGTTTACCCAGGAATGACCACTGAAGCTTTCTGT. Amino acids: CASSLVYPGMTTEAFC.

This clonotype turned up a few times. The V gene is TRBV6-2 or TRBV6-3, the J gene TRBJ2-7; D unresolved. The germline gives CDR1 MNHEY, CDR2 SVGEGT. The CDR3 covers 14 residues. V was pared by 5 bases and J by 6 bases, with 17 bases between. CDR3 region: CASSHVHGPGEQYF. The CDR3 nucleotides are TGTGCCAGCAGTCACGTTCACGGGCCCGGCGAGCAGTACTTC.

In its sample, this clonotype was seen many times. The V call is TRBV4-3, the J call TRBJ2-1, with D tentatively TRBD1 (6 bases). Deletions cut 4 bases from V and 3 bases from J, with 10 bases between. The CDR3 totals 14 residues. Germline CDR1 and CDR2: LGHNA and YSLEER. The DNA of the CDR3 is TGCGCCAGCAGCCCCGGGACATACTACAATGAGCAGTTCTTC. Translation gives CASSPGTYYNEQFF.

CDR3 protein: CASSSPGRSQETQYF. DNA of the CDR3: TGTGCCAGCAGCTCGCCGGGGCGGAGTCAAGAGACCCAGTACTTC. The chain joins TRBV7-3 to TRBJ2-5; the D gene could be TRBD1 or TRBD2 (5 bases each). Looked up from germline, CDR1 is SGHTA and CDR2 is FQGTGA. Trimming took off 4 bases at V and 2 bases at J, with 14 bases between the two ends. The CDR3 covers 15 residues.